This T cell receptor (beta chain) was profiled in a study of blood T cell repertoires in COVID-19. Per the study methods: Amplification of reference gene primers was used by the study to estimate nucleated cell counts. Profiling relied on immunoSEQ multiplex PCR, and the TCRdb table lists in-frame clones only, not all of them. Clone size and V and J calls were adopted from that table, with D and trimming inferred from the DNA. The data hold 250,000 or so clones, with around 90% observed a single time. The V end was cut by 7 bases, the J end by 2 bases, with 11 bases between. This CDR3 has 14 amino acids. Germline lookup yields CDR1 MGHDK and CDR2 SYGVNS. In its sample, this clone was seen a few times.

The sequence was obtained from a woman aged 45-65 years who had recovered from COVID-19. The chain couples TRBV25-1 to TRBJ2-2, with D hard to call. Sequences were obtained from PBMCs or T cells enriched from blood (not recorded which). The CDR3 region has the DNA TGTGCCAGCATAAGCGAGACCAACACCGGGGAGCTGTTTTTT. This gives the protein CASISETNTGELFF.